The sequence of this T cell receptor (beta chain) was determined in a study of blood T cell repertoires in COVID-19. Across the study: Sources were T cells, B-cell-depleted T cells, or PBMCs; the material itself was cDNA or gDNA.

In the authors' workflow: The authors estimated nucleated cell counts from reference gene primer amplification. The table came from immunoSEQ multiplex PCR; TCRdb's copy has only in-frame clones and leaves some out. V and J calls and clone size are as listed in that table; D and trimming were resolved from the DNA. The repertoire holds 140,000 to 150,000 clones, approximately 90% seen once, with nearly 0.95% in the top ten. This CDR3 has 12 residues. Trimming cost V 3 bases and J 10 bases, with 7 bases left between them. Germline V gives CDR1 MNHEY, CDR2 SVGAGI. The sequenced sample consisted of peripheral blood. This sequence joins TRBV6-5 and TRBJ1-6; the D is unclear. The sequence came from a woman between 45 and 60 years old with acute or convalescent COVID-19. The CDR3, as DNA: TGTGCCAGCAGTTATCTAGCATCACCCCTCCACTTT. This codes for CASSYLASPLHF.